Following are 32 T cell receptor beta chains from one sample sequenced in a study of a mutant IDH1 vaccine in newly diagnosed glioma. No antigen has been assigned to these receptors. Generated by immunoSEQ multiplex PCR, the TCRdb table keeps only in-frame clones and is missing some. The sample holds 45,000 to 65,000 clones, approximately 65% seen once. As to time point: week 47, end of study. It was 300 ug of mutant IDH1 20-mer peptide that made up each vaccine dose, given with topical imiquimod. This material consisted of peripheral blood mononuclear cells (PBMCs), taken from a glioma patient whose treatment included an IDH1 peptide vaccine. These receptors all stem from a man aged 40-49 years with glioma. Some clones in this sample may be carry-over from other donors' samples.

On this clone: Different DNA sequences within this sample yield the same CDR3. The V and J genes are TRBV29-1 and TRBJ2-2; possible D gene TRBD1, 6 bases. The V gene's germline CDR1 is SQVTM and CDR2 ANQGSEA. Trimming took 6 bases from V and 0 from J, leaving 14 bases between them. The CDR3 totals 15 residues. In nucleotides, the CDR3 is TGCAGCGTCCGCACAGGGCCCACGAACACCGGGGAGCTGTTTTTT. This gives the protein CSVRTGPTNTGELFF.

This rearrangement joins TRBV5-1 to TRBJ2-3; 14 bases align to TRBD2. Germline V gene data show CDR1 as SGHRS and CDR2 as YFSETQ. The CDR3 is 18 amino acids. V gave up 5 bases and J gave up 0 bases; unmatched junction bases: 8. Here the CDR3 DNA reads TGCGCCAGCAGATCCGGGACTAGCGGGGGTACTAGCACAGATACGCAGTATTTT. As protein: CASRSGTSGGTSTDTQYF.

The V gene is TRBV7-2, the J gene TRBJ1-2; D is perhaps TRBD1 (5 bases). This CDR3 has 15 amino acids. Germline V gene data show CDR1 as SGHTA and CDR2 as FQGNSA. The germline V and J ends were trimmed by 2 bases and 7 bases, with 17 bases remaining between them. CDR3 protein: CASSLSPQGVGGYTF. The CDR3 bases are TGTGCCAGCAGCTTAAGCCCGCAGGGAGTAGGTGGCTACACCTTC.

The chain employs TRBV15 and TRBJ2-7; weak D call: TRBD1 (5 bases). The CDR3 loop spans 16 amino acids. The V gene lost 4 bases and the J gene lost 3 bases, with 19 bases spanning the gap. Germline CDR1 is LNHNV and CDR2 is YYDKDF (reference sequence). CDR3 protein: CATSKGEGSGLYEQYF. The CDR3 coding sequence is TGTGCCACCAGCAAAGGGGAAGGATCGGGCCTCTACGAGCAGTACTTC.

The rearrangement uses TRBV5-1 and TRBJ2-6; D may match TRBD1 or TRBD2 (5 bases each). V dropped 0 bases and J dropped 0 bases, with 10 bases sitting between them. Germline assignment: CDR1 SGHRS and CDR2 YFSETQ. CDR3 length: 17 amino acids. The CDR3 here is CASSLAPGRSGANVLTF. The CDR3, as DNA: TGCGCCAGCAGCTTGGCCCCGGGACGCTCTGGGGCCAACGTCCTGACTTTC.

The J gene is TRBJ2-1, the V gene TRBV5-4, with D possibly matching TRBD1 (5 bases). CDR3 length: 15 amino acids. Germline assignment: CDR1 SGHNT and CDR2 YYREEE (reference sequence). Trimming shortened V by 0 bases and J by 8 bases, and 15 bases separated the two germline ends. The CDR3: CASSLGLGWGDEQFF. Here the CDR3 DNA reads TGTGCCAGCAGCTTGGGCCTTGGGTGGGGCGATGAGCAGTTCTTC. The full variable domain, with the rest looked up from reference TRBV5-4 and TRBJ2-1, is ETGVTQSPTHLIKTRGQQVTLRCSSQSGHNTVSWYQQALGQGPQFIFQYYREEENGRGNFPPRFSGLQFPNYSSELNVNALELDDSALYLCASSLGLGWGDEQFFGPGTRLTVL.

The chain uses TRBV5-1 and TRBJ2-5, with 14 bases lining up with TRBD2. CDR1 and CDR2 from the germline V gene are SGHRS and YFSETQ. The CDR3 has 15 amino acids. Trimming at V came to 5 bases and at J to 5 bases, leaving 5 bases not matched to a gene. DNA of the CDR3: TGCGCCAGCAGTACAGGACTAGCGGGGGGCGAGACCCAGTACTTC. Translation: CASSTGLAGGETQYF.

V usage is TRBV12-5 and J usage is TRBJ1-1; unclear D gene. The V gene's germline CDR1 is LGHNT and CDR2 FRNRAP. The CDR3 covers 13 residues. The V end was cut by 1 base, the J end by 1 base, with 4 bases between. Here the CDR3 DNA reads TGTGCTAGTGGTTTGGGTGGGAACACTGAAGCTTTCTTT. Its protein is CASGLGGNTEAFF.

The CDR3 region is CASTSNYGYTF. The DNA for the CDR3 is TGTGCCAGCACCAGCAACTATGGCTACACCTTC. This chain connects TRBV9 to TRBJ1-2; D is unresolved. V gave up 6 bases and J gave up 2 bases, with 5 bases separating them. From germline, CDR1 is SGDLS and CDR2 YYNGEE. This CDR3 is built from 11 residues.

This clone was seen only a few times. This chain links TRBV2 with TRBJ1-1, with TRBD1 identical over 8 bases. CDR1 is SNHLY and CDR2 is FYNNEI in the germline V gene. After removal of 6 bases from V and 9 bases from J, the junction contained 6 bases not matched to a gene. This CDR3 spans 12 amino acids. This chain's CDR3 is CASRQDRGKAFF. CDR3 in DNA: TGTGCCAGCAGGCAAGACAGGGGTAAAGCTTTCTTT.

The V gene is TRBV29-1, the J gene TRBJ1-1, with unresolved D. Trimming left V 4 bases short and J 7 bases short, with 10 bases between. The CDR3 consists of 11 residues. Germline V CDR1 and CDR2: SQVTM, ANQGSEA. The chain's CDR3 is CSVVSRIEAFF. CDR3 bases: TGCAGCGTTGTTTCGCGGATTGAAGCTTTCTTT.

The rearrangement uses TRBV7-2 and TRBJ2-3, with D hard to call. V was pared by 3 bases and J by 6 bases, with 10 bases between. The CDR3 is 13 amino acids. Germline V gene data show CDR1 as SGHTA and CDR2 as FQGNSA. CDR3 sequence reads: CASSFTRSDTQYF. DNA for the CDR3: TGTGCCAGCAGCTTTACGAGGAGCGATACGCAGTATTTT.

This clone has a handful of counts. The chain uses TRBV7-9 and TRBJ2-2; D is undetermined. V was pared by 4 bases and J by 6 bases, with 6 bases between. Germline CDR1 is SEHNR and CDR2 is FQNEAQ (reference sequence). This CDR3 region has 12 residues. The CDR3 region has the DNA TGTGCCAGCAGCTCTCAGTCCGGGGAGCTGTTTTTT. Amino acid sequence: CASSSQSGELFF. The variable domain in full, with the rest retrieved from reference TRBV7-9 and TRBJ2-2, is DTGVSQNPRHKITKRGQNVTFRCDPISEHNRLYWYRQTLGQGPEFLTYFQNEAQLEKSRLLSDRFSAERPKGSFSTLEIQRTEQGDSAMYLCASSSQSGELFFGEGSRLTVL.

The genes are TRBV6-1 and TRBJ1-1; D remains ambiguous. CDR3 size: 13 residues. Germline CDR1 and CDR2: MNHNS and SASEGT. Trimming took 7 bases from V and 4 from J, leaving 13 bases between them. Here the CDR3 DNA reads TGTGCCAGCAACTCGGTGCTGGCCACTGAAGCTTTCTTT. As protein: CASNSVLATEAFF.

V gene TRBV6-1 combines with J gene TRBJ2-5; 7 bases line up with TRBD1. CDR1 and CDR2 (germline): MNHNS, SASEGT. The CDR3 runs 14 residues. V shed 8 bases, J shed 0 bases, and the junction held 6 bases outside the gene matches. CDR3 sequence (DNA): TGTGCCAGCTTCAAGGGGGCAGACCAAGAGACCCAGTACTTC. Encoded protein: CASFKGADQETQYF.

In its sample, this clone was seen a few times. The J gene is TRBJ1-3, the V gene TRBV9; no definite D call. The CDR3 contains 16 residues. V shed 4 bases and J shed 0 bases, with 14 bases lying between them. Germline assignment: CDR1 SGDLS and CDR2 YYNGEE. Here the CDR3 reads CASSLDGRFSGNTIYF. The CDR3 DNA sequence: TGTGCCAGCAGCCTCGACGGACGCTTCTCTGGAAACACCATATATTTT.

This chain links TRBV7-8 with TRBJ1-2; 10 bases map to TRBD1. CDR3 length: 17 amino acids. Germline assignment: CDR1 SGHVS and CDR2 FQNEAQ. The ends lost 2 bases at V and 4 bases at J; junction bases unmatched: 10. The CDR3 coding sequence is TGTGCCAGCAGCTTAAGTAGGGACAGGGGTGTAGTCTATGGCTACACCTTC. Its protein product is CASSLSRDRGVVYGYTF.

The chain is built from TRBV6-5 and TRBJ2-3, with D tentatively TRBD2 (5 bases). CDR3 length: 15 amino acids. Germline values: CDR1 MNHEY, CDR2 SVGAGI. With 3 bases removed from V and 0 bases from J, the gap between germline ends came to 10 bases. The DNA for the CDR3 is TGTGCCAGCAGTTATAACGGGGATAGCACAGATACGCAGTATTTT. Residues: CASSYNGDSTDTQYF.

CDR3 in DNA: TGTGCCGGTGAGAGCGGGGGGGCGGCGACAGATACGCAGTATTTT. The encoded protein is CAGESGGAATDTQYF. The chain combines TRBV6-1 with TRBJ2-3; 10 bases fit TRBD2. V was pared by 11 bases and J by 3 bases, with 11 bases of the junction left unmatched. Germline V gene data show CDR1 as MNHNS and CDR2 as SASEGT. The CDR3 is made up of 15 amino acids.

The chain uses TRBV7-5 and TRBJ1-2; TRBD1 is the table's D call and was not checked against the DNA. TRBV7-5 is reported as a pseudogene. The CDR3 loop spans 13 amino acids. CDR3 sequence reads: CARSPTGTGGYTF. The CDR3 DNA reads as TGTGCCAGAAGCCCGACCGGGACAGGCGGCTACACCTTC.

The chain links TRBV30 to TRBJ2-7; 8 bases are a match to TRBD1. J was trimmed by 7 bases and V by 1 base; bases with no gene match: 3. CDR1 and CDR2 from the germline V gene are GTSNPN and SVGIG (reference sequence). The CDR3 extends over 12 amino acids. CDR3 nucleotide sequence: TGTGCCTGGAGTGCGACAGGGGCTGAGCAGTACTTC. It yields the protein CAWSATGAEQYF.

The rearrangement joins TRBV29-1 to TRBJ1-2; D may be TRBD1 (5 bases). Germline V gives CDR1 SQVTM, CDR2 ANQGSEA. The CDR3 contains 12 residues. V lost 1 base, J lost 5 bases, and 8 bases lay in between. CDR3 coding DNA: TGCAGCGTTGAAGGGACAACGTATGGCTACACCTTC. Translating gives CSVEGTTYGYTF.

The V and J genes are TRBV6-5 and TRBJ2-5; TRBD1 matches 11 bases. The trim removed 2 bases at V and 1 base at J, leaving 3 bases unmatched. Germline V gene data show CDR1 as MNHEY and CDR2 as SVGAGI. This CDR3 has 16 amino acids. The CDR3 sequence is CASSYGQGALQETQYF. CDR3 bases: TGTGCCAGCAGTTACGGACAGGGGGCCCTCCAAGAGACCCAGTACTTC.

This clone has more than one count but fewer than ten. The chain links TRBV27 to TRBJ2-6; maybe TRBD2 (6 bases). Looked up from germline, CDR1 is MNHEY and CDR2 is SMNVEV (reference sequence). V was trimmed by 5 bases and J by 0 bases, leaving 17 bases between them. The CDR3 length is 18 residues. CDR3 residues: CASSPFSGETSGANVLTF. The CDR3 nucleotides read TGTGCCAGCAGTCCCTTTTCGGGAGAGACCTCTGGGGCCAACGTCCTGACTTTC.

The chain is built from TRBV7-2 and TRBJ2-7, with D possibly TRBD1 on 6 matching bases. V lost 5 bases and J 3 bases, leaving 14 bases between the germline ends. CDR1 is SGHTA, CDR2 FQGNSA, per germline. The CDR3 contains 14 residues. DNA of the CDR3: TGTGCCAGCAGCACGACACAGGGCTTCTACGAGCAGTACTTC. Protein sequence: CASSTTQGFYEQYF. The full variable domain, with the rest looked up from reference TRBV7-2 and TRBJ2-7, is GAGVSQSPSNKVTEKGKDVELRCDPISGHTALYWYRQSLGQGLEFLIYFQGNSAPDKSGLPSDRFSAERTGGSVSTLTIQRTQQEDSAVYLCASSTTQGFYEQYFGPGTRLTVT.

In this sample, this clone turned up a few times. The chain links TRBV14 to TRBJ1-1, with D unclear. The CDR3 is made up of 14 amino acids. V was clipped by 4 bases and J by 0 bases, with 9 bases between them. Germline-derived CDR1 and CDR2 are SGHDN and FVKESK. For the CDR3, the DNA is TGTGCCAGCAGCCCCTCTGGGATGAACACTGAAGCTTTCTTT. Translation: CASSPSGMNTEAFF.

The chain has TRBV7-2 and TRBJ2-3, with D perhaps matching TRBD2 (6 bases). This CDR3 has 17 amino acids. The ends were cut back, 1 base at V and 4 bases at J, with 18 bases in the middle. The germline V gene encodes CDR1 SGHTA and CDR2 FQGNSA. For the CDR3, the DNA is TGTGCCAGCAGCTTAGACAGGAGGGGCCCCGGGTCAGATACGCAGTATTTT. Translating gives CASSLDRRGPGSDTQYF. Together with reference TRBV7-2 and TRBJ2-3, the CDR3 gives the full variable domain: GAGVSQSPSNKVTEKGKDVELRCDPISGHTALYWYRQSLGQGLEFLIYFQGNSAPDKSGLPSDRFSAERTGGSVSTLTIQRTQQEDSAVYLCASSLDRRGPGSDTQYFGPGTRLTVL.

V gene TRBV23-1 combines with J gene TRBJ2-1; a weak D match, TRBD1 (6 bases). TRBV23-1 is noted as an ORF with a role that remains uncertain. Trimming pared 1 base from V and 7 bases from J, leaving 14 bases between. CDR3 length: 15 residues. The CDR3 region is CASSQWGQYRNEQFF. The CDR3, as DNA: TGCGCCAGCAGTCAATGGGGGCAATATAGGAATGAGCAGTTCTTC.

The rearrangement joins TRBV9 to TRBJ1-3; the match to TRBD1 covers 7 bases. V shed 6 bases, J shed 0 bases, and the junction held 3 bases outside the gene matches. Germline V gene lookup returns CDR1 SGDLS and CDR2 YYNGEE. The CDR3 runs 14 residues. The CDR3 reads CASNDRVSGNTIYF. In DNA, the CDR3 is TGTGCCAGCAACGACAGGGTCTCTGGAAACACCATATATTTT.

This clone was observed a few times. The chain carries TRBV6-1 and TRBJ2-7; possibly TRBD1 for D (6 bases). The V end lost 2 bases, the J end lost 0 bases, and 11 bases lay between the germline ends. Germline V gene sequence: CDR1 MNHNS, CDR2 SASEGT. CDR3 size: 15 residues. CDR3 in DNA: TGTGCCAGCAGTGAACGTCAGGGGTCCTCCTACGAGCAGTACTTC. Protein sequence: CASSERQGSSYEQYF.

DNA for the CDR3: TGCAGCGTTGAAGATCGGCCAGGGGGCTATGGCTACACCTTC. This gives the protein CSVEDRPGGYGYTF. V usage is TRBV29-1 and J usage is TRBJ1-2; 7 bases fit TRBD1. The CDR3 is 14 amino acids. Germline CDR1 reads SQVTM; CDR2 reads ANQGSEA. V trimming: 0 bases; J trimming: 4 bases; junction bases outside the gene matches: 5.

The chain is built from TRBV5-1 and TRBJ1-1; 11 bases fit TRBD1. Trimming at V came to 0 bases and at J to 5 bases, leaving 3 bases not matched to a gene. From germline, CDR1 is SGHRS and CDR2 YFSETQ. CDR3 length: 15 amino acids. In DNA, the CDR3 is TGCGCCAGCAGCTTGGGGGGACAGGGGGGAACTGAAGCTTTCTTT. Protein product: CASSLGGQGGTEAFF.